The present T cell receptor (beta chain) was sequenced within a study of vaccination and CD4 T cells after COVID-19. Unmatched junction bases numbered 3, after V lost 5 bases and J lost 3 bases. This CDR3 is built from 15 residues. The treatment: approximately 9-day PBMC culture with coronavirus spike peptide pools or control peptides (ViraFEST assay). An Oncomine TCR Beta short-read assay was used to sequence the DNA from cultured CD4+ T cells. TCRdb used MiXCR to reprocess the PCR reads, holding one entry per CDR3 protein. The sample has about 13,000 distinct CDR3 sequences, roughly 53% seen once. This clonotype was counted between two and nine times. The antigen is unknown.

This sequence joins TRBV12-3 or TRBV12-4 and TRBJ2-3, with TRBD2 matching 12 bases. The sequencing input was CD4+ T cells from blood, cultured in vitro. The receptor comes from a human donor who had recovered from COVID-19. In DNA form, the CDR3 reads TGTGCCAGCAGTACCGGACTAGCGGGAACAGATACGCAGTATTTT. Encoded protein: CASSTGLAGTDTQYF.